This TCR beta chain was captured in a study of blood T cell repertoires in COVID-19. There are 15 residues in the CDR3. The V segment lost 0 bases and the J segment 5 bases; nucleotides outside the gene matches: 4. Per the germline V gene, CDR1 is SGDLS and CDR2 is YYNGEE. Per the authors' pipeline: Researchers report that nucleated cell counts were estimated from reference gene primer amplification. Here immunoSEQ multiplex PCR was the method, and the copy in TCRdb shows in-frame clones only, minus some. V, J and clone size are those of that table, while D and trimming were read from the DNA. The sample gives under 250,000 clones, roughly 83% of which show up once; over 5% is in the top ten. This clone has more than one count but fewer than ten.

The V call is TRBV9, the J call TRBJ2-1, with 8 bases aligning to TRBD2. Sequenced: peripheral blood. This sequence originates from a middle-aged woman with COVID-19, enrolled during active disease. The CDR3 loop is CASSVAGGVNNEQFF. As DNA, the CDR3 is TGTGCCAGCAGCGTAGCCGGGGGGGTAAACAATGAGCAGTTCTTC.